The clone carrying this TCR beta chain appeared a few times. The data were taken from a study of metastatic and nonmetastatic thyroid tumors. On the study more broadly: The comparison covered peripheral blood and tumor or nodule tissue in malignant and benign thyroid patients.

With MiXCR, TCRdb called clones anew from the PCR reads. The sample records about 40,000 clones, around 17% being singletons. No patient had received any treatment before thyroid surgery. V was trimmed by 5 bases and J by 8 bases, leaving 12 bases between them. From germline, CDR1 is MDHEN and CDR2 SYDVKM. The CDR3 has 12 residues. The sample comprised tumor tissue. This sequence joins TRBV28 and TRBJ1-2; no clear D gene. The TCR originated in a female donor with papillary thyroid cancer or a benign thyroid nodule (not recorded which). Some clones in this sample may be carry-over from other donors' samples. In nucleotides, the CDR3 is TGTGCCAGCAGTCTGGTTAATCGGGGCTACACCTTC. It specifies CASSLVNRGYTF.